The rows below give T cell receptor beta chains drawn from one sample of a study of T-cell memory formation after mild COVID-19. One entry per CDR3 protein results from TCRdb running MiXCR on the 5' RACE reads. The sample contains fewer than 350,000 distinct CDR3 sequences, about a sixth of which appear only once. What was sequenced was PBMCs or a T cell subset sorted from them (not recorded which). The source is a man between 18 and 35 years old who had mild COVID-19 (a few samples of this study predate the infection). Cell type and time point are not known. Both conserved end residues are part of each CDR3. Fields, in order: J gene, D gene, V gene, clone size, CDR3 DNA, CDR3 protein. The D gene is left open where the match is weak. Clone size appears in some rows only: once, few, many, or a class for an expanded clone.

>TRBJ2-2|.|TRBV5-1|many
TGCGCCAGCAGCTTGGGGACAACGAACACCGGGGAGCTGTTTTTT
CASSLGTTNTGELFF
>TRBJ1-6|.|TRBV5-1|.
TGCGCCAGTGCAGTCCAAGGGAATTCACCCCTCCACTTT
CASAVQGNSPLHF
>TRBJ1-1|.|TRBV7-2|.
TGTGCCAGCAGCTTCCAAGGGATGAACACTGAAGCTTTCTTT
CASSFQGMNTEAFF
>TRBJ1-4|TRBD1|TRBV6-5|few
TGTGCCAGCAGCCAACAGGGGTACGATGAAAAACTGTTTTTT
CASSQQGYDEKLFF
>TRBJ2-6|.|TRBV9|many
TGTGCCAGCAGCGTGAGTCGAGGTTCAGGGGCCAACGTCCTGACTTTC
CASSVSRGSGANVLTF
>TRBJ1-2|TRBD1|TRBV5-4|.
TGTGCCAGCAGCCCGGGGACAGGGGGTTTGGACTATGGCTACACCTTC
CASSPGTGGLDYGYTF
>TRBJ2-7|.|TRBV5-1|.
TGCGCCAGCAGCTTGGAGGGGAACGAGCAGTACTTC
CASSLEGNEQYF
>TRBJ1-2|.|TRBV28|many
TGTGCCAGCAGGGGGGGGCACCTTCTAATAGGCTACACCTTC
CASRGGHLLIGYTF
>TRBJ2-4|.|TRBV20-1|.
TGCAGTGCTAATCCCGGAGAGAAAAACATTCAGTACTTC
CSANPGEKNIQYF
>TRBJ1-1|.|TRBV7-9|.
TGTGCCAGCAGGAAACAGGGTTTCAGAGCTTTCTTT
CASRKQGFRAFF
>TRBJ2-3|.|TRBV4-3|.
TGCGCCAGCAGCCAAGATCGTTCAGATACGCAGTATTTT
CASSQDRSDTQYF
>TRBJ2-3|.|TRBV28|.
TGTGCCAGCAGTAACCTACCCCGGCTTGTTGACCTTCACACAGATACGCAGTATTTT
CASSNLPRLVDLHTDTQYF
>TRBJ1-6|TRBD1|TRBV5-1|.
TGCGCCAGCAGCGACACAGGGGCCCAGAAGGGTTCACCCCTCCACTTT
CASSDTGAQKGSPLHF
>TRBJ2-3|TRBD2|TRBV5-1|few
TGCGCCAGCAGCTTCGGACTAGCGGGGGTGAACACAGATACGCAGTATTTT
CASSFGLAGVNTDTQYF
>TRBJ1-1|TRBD1|TRBV5-1|few
TGCGCCAGCAGCTGGGTCGGGGGACAGGGTAACACTGAAGCTTTCTTT
CASSWVGGQGNTEAFF
>TRBJ2-5|.|TRBV7-9|once
TGTGCCAGCAGCCCCCTTTTGGTGTCAGGAGAGACCCAGTACTTC
CASSPLLVSGETQYF
>TRBJ1-4|.|TRBV15|.
TGTGCCACCACTCGCAACGGGGGAGAAAAACTGTTTTTT
CATTRNGGEKLFF
>TRBJ1-1|.|TRBV7-2|few
TGTGCCAGCAGCTTAGGTCTCCCAACAGGGGCTTTCTTT
CASSLGLPTGAFF
>TRBJ1-2|.|TRBV12-3/TRBV12-4|.
TGTGCCAGCTCTTCTATGGGGCGTTCATCCGCTGGCTACACCTTC
CASSSMGRSSAGYTF
>TRBJ2-2|TRBD1|TRBV5-1|many
TGCGCCAGCAGCTTGGACCCGAACAGGGGCGCCGGGGAGCTGTTTTTT
CASSLDPNRGAGELFF
>TRBJ1-5|TRBD1|TRBV12-5|.
TGTGCTAGTGGTTTCCAGACAGGGCCGAGCAATCAGCCCCAGCATTTT
CASGFQTGPSNQPQHF
>TRBJ2-3|TRBD2|TRBV27|few
TGTGCCAGCAGCACCCCTGGGACTAGCGGGGGGCTGGCGCAGTATTTT
CASSTPGTSGGLAQYF
>TRBJ2-3|TRBD1|TRBV20-1|.
TGCAGTGCTAGAGATAAAGACAGGGGGAGAGATACGCAGTATTTT
CSARDKDRGRDTQYF
>TRBJ2-5|TRBD1|TRBV7-6|few
TGTGCCAGCAGCTATGGACAGGGGGCTGTGGAGGAGACCCAGTACTTC
CASSYGQGAVEETQYF
>TRBJ2-7|TRBD2|TRBV20-1|.
TGCAGTGCTAGAGATCCCGGGGGGTACTACGAGCAGTACTTC
CSARDPGGYYEQYF
>TRBJ1-3|TRBD1|TRBV5-1|.
TGCGCCAGCAGCGTTAACCGACAGGGCGAGGATGGAAACACCATATATTTT
CASSVNRQGEDGNTIYF
>TRBJ2-2|.|TRBV20-1|.
TGCAGTGCTAGTGCGGGGAACACCGGGGAGCTGTTTTTT
CSASAGNTGELFF
>TRBJ2-3|TRBD2|TRBV20-1|.
TGCAGTGCTAGAGCCCTAGCGGGGGCTAATACGCAGTATTTT
CSARALAGANTQYF
>TRBJ1-5|.|TRBV7-8|many
TGTGCCAGCAGCAATGGCAGGGATCAGCCCCAGCATTTT
CASSNGRDQPQHF
>TRBJ1-2|TRBD1|TRBV7-8|.
TGTGCCAGCAGCTTCGGTAGGGGGCTGGGGAACTATGGCTACACCTTC
CASSFGRGLGNYGYTF
>TRBJ1-5|.|TRBV20-1|.
TGCAGTGCTACTCAAACCAGGGGAGCTTATAGCAATCAGCCCCAGCATTTT
CSATQTRGAYSNQPQHF